The entry below gives a single TCR beta chain sequence along with its context. During active infection, Seattle patients enrolled and were then monitored through disease. Authors' data handling: Amplified reference gene primers provided the basis for estimating nucleated cell counts. Assay: immunoSEQ multiplex PCR; the TCRdb copy retains only in-frame clones and omits some. The V and J calls and clone size were taken over from that table, and D and trimming were inferred from the DNA. This sample has about 180,000 clones, with approximately 88% found just once. This record belongs to a study of blood T cell repertoires in COVID-19. As for the study in general: Some COVID-19 samples were acute and others convalescent; all came from the United States, Italy and Spain. PBMCs, B-cell-depleted T cells, or T cells were the source of the cDNA or gDNA that made up the material.

V lost 6 bases and J 8 bases, leaving 13 bases between the germline ends. This CDR3 region has 12 residues. The germline V gene encodes CDR1 MNHEY and CDR2 SMNVEV (reference sequence). This receptor was identified in a woman between 35 and 50 years old with COVID-19, enrolled during active disease. Sequenced input: peripheral blood. This chain joins TRBV27 and TRBJ1-1, with D maybe TRBD1 (6 bases). DNA of the CDR3: TGTGCCAGCAGCTATACAGGGCAAGAAGCTTTCTTT. Encoded protein: CASSYTGQEAFF.